The 29 T cell receptor beta chains below all came from one sample that was sequenced in a study of cytomegalovirus exposure and HLA in healthy donors. Use of 60 Vbeta and 13 Jbeta primers characterized the PCR. Clones were sequenced by immunoSEQ multiplex PCR, and TCRdb holds only the in-frame ones, with some missing. This table has approximately 140,000 clones, around 79% appearing once. Sequencing was done on a sample of PBMCs. The source is a male donor in good health and CMV-seronegative.

V gene TRBV19 combines with J gene TRBJ2-7, with 7 bases that match TRBD1. The ends lost 3 bases at V and 5 bases at J; junction bases unmatched: 7. The length of the CDR3 is 14 residues. Germline-derived CDR1 and CDR2 are LNHDA and SQIVND (reference sequence). The CDR3, as DNA: TGTGCCAGTAGTATCCCCTCCCAGGGGGACGAGCAGTACTTC. Translated: CASSIPSQGDEQYF.

The genes are TRBV9 and TRBJ2-1, with 8 bases lining up with TRBD1. Looked up from germline, CDR1 is SGDLS and CDR2 is YYNGEE. The CDR3 has 16 residues. V lost 0 bases and J lost 10; bases outside the gene matches: 12. The CDR3 reads CASSVEPGGPLGEQFF. The CDR3 DNA sequence: TGTGCCAGCAGCGTAGAACCAGGGGGCCCCTTGGGCGAGCAGTTCTTC. Variable domain in full (rest from reference TRBV9 and TRBJ2-1): DSGVTQTPKHLITATGQRVTLRCSPRSGDLSVYWYQQSLDQGLQFLIQYYNGEERAKGNILERFSAQQFPDLHSELNLSSLELGDSALYFCASSVEPGGPLGEQFFGPGTRLTVL.

CDR3 protein: CASTGQIPYEQYF. In DNA, the CDR3 is TGTGCCAGCACGGGACAGATCCCCTACGAGCAGTACTTC. The chain links TRBV6-1 to TRBJ2-7, with 7 bases matching TRBD1. V was pared by 7 bases and J by 2 bases, with 5 bases of the junction left unmatched. The CDR3 runs 13 residues. Germline CDR1 MNHNS, CDR2 SASEGT.

V gene TRBV5-1 combines with J gene TRBJ2-5, with D possibly being TRBD1 (5 bases). CDR1 is SGHRS, CDR2 YFSETQ, per germline. V was cut by 4 bases and J by 5 bases, with 15 bases left in between. The CDR3 sequence is 14 residues long. The CDR3 coding sequence is TGCGCCAGCAGCCCCAGGGTCGGTGGGGAGACCCAGTACTTC. Its protein product is CASSPRVGGETQYF.

This chain connects TRBV28 to TRBJ1-5; 8 nucleotides align to TRBD1. The CDR3 is made up of 16 amino acids. Germline V CDR1 and CDR2: MDHEN, SYDVKM. Trimming removed 4 bases from V and 0 bases from J; junction bases left unmatched: 5. The chain's CDR3 is CASSSSQGDSNQPQHF. CDR3 nucleotide sequence: TGTGCCAGCAGTTCCTCACAGGGGGATAGCAATCAGCCCCAGCATTTT.

This chain connects TRBV27 to TRBJ2-7; possibly TRBD1 for D (5 bases). V was shortened by 1 base and J by 0 bases, with 19 bases between the two germline ends. The CDR3 length is 18 residues. Looked up from germline, CDR1 is MNHEY and CDR2 is SMNVEV (reference sequence). The CDR3: CASSLWGNARATSYEQYF. CDR3 DNA: TGTGCCAGCAGTTTATGGGGAAACGCCAGGGCAACCTCCTACGAGCAGTACTTC.

A note on this clone: One junction end disagrees with the germline gene, perhaps due to a read error. The gene calls are TRBV7-9 and TRBJ1-2; D ambiguous. The germline gives CDR1 SEHNR, CDR2 FQNEAQ (reference sequence). The CDR3 length is 12 residues. CDR3 amino acids: CSSSLVRTGYTF. As DNA, the CDR3 is TGTTCCAGCAGCTTAGTCAGAACTGGCTACACCTTC.

This chain joins TRBV7-9 and TRBJ2-3; 8 nucleotides match TRBD2. Germline V lookup: CDR1 SEHNR, CDR2 FQNEAQ (reference sequence). The CDR3 spans 16 residues. Trimming removed 2 bases from V and 1 base from J; junction bases left unmatched: 5. Here the CDR3 reads CASSLLRGRRTDTQYF. The CDR3 DNA is TGTGCCAGCAGCTTATTGCGCGGGAGGCGCACAGATACGCAGTATTTT.

This clone was detected only once. This chain joins TRBV19 and TRBJ1-4, with 8 bases fitting TRBD1. There are 13 residues in the CDR3. V lost 8 bases and J lost 4; bases outside the gene matches: 3. Germline-derived CDR1 and CDR2 are LNHDA and SQIVND (reference sequence). CDR3 DNA: TGTGCCAGTGCCGACAGGGGTAATGAAAAACTGTTTTTT. Translated: CASADRGNEKLFF. Full variable domain (remainder filled in from reference TRBV19 and TRBJ1-4): DGGITQSPKYLFRKEGQNVTLSCEQNLNHDAMYWYRQDPGQGLRLIYYSQIVNDFQKGDIAEGYSVSREKKESFPLTVTSAQKNPTAFYLCASADRGNEKLFFGSGTQLSVL.

J is TRBJ2-3 and V is TRBV5-6; 8 nucleotides agree with TRBD2. V dropped 4 bases and J dropped 2; count of bases not matched to a gene: 9. The CDR3 consists of 16 residues. In germline, CDR1 is SGHDT, CDR2 YYEEEE. CDR3 residues: CASSHASGRPTDTQYF. CDR3 sequence (DNA): TGTGCCAGCAGCCATGCAAGCGGGAGACCCACAGATACGCAGTATTTT. Variable domain in full (rest from reference TRBV5-6 and TRBJ2-3): DAGVTQSPTHLIKTRGQQVTLRCSPKSGHDTVSWYQQALGQGPQFIFQYYEEEERQRGNFPDRFSGHQFPNYSSELNVNALLLGDSALYLCASSHASGRPTDTQYFGPGTRLTVL.

This clone was seen more than once but under ten times. V and J are TRBV5-1 and TRBJ1-2, with no clear D. Germline-derived CDR1 and CDR2 are SGHRS and YFSETQ. The CDR3 contains 17 residues. V was cut by 0 bases and J by 0 bases, with 15 bases left in between. The CDR3 spells CASSLDEAGSPNYGYTF. The CDR3 DNA sequence: TGCGCCAGCAGCTTGGACGAGGCCGGATCCCCTAACTATGGCTACACCTTC.

The chain couples TRBV7-3 to TRBJ2-1; 9 bases match TRBD2. The CDR3 totals 14 residues. J gave up 4 bases and V 5 bases, and 3 bases lay outside the gene matches. Germline V gene sequence: CDR1 SGHTA, CDR2 FQGTGA. CDR3 loop: CASSQTSGYNEQFF. The CDR3, as DNA: TGTGCCAGCAGCCAGACTAGCGGATACAATGAGCAGTTCTTC.

This clone has only a few counts. This chain joins TRBV5-1 and TRBJ2-7; 7 bases match TRBD2. V was pared by 4 bases and J by 1 base, with 11 bases of the junction left unmatched. The CDR3 has 16 residues. The germline V gene encodes CDR1 SGHRS and CDR2 YFSETQ. In DNA, the CDR3 is TGCGCCAGCAGCCCGGAACGACTAGCCATATCCTACGAGCAGTACTTC. Translated, it gives CASSPERLAISYEQYF.

The count of this clone is one. The genes are TRBV19 and TRBJ1-2; 12 positions match TRBD1. From germline, CDR1 is LNHDA and CDR2 SQIVND (reference sequence). This CDR3 contains 18 residues. The V gene end was trimmed by 6 bases and the J gene end by 3 bases; junction bases not matched to a gene: 14. The CDR3 sequence: CASSFFRDRGPGDYGYTF. CDR3 bases: TGTGCCAGTAGCTTCTTCCGGGACAGGGGGCCGGGTGACTATGGCTACACCTTC.

The rearrangement links TRBV19 to TRBJ1-5; D possibly corresponds to TRBD1 (6 bases). This CDR3 region has 13 residues. Germline CDR1 LNHDA, CDR2 SQIVND (reference sequence). Trimming left V 10 bases short and J 3 bases short, with 13 bases between. The CDR3 coding sequence is TGTGCCACCCGCCGGGACATCAATCAGCCCCAGCATTTT. This gives the protein CATRRDINQPQHF.

The chain combines TRBV30 with TRBJ1-2, with TRBD1 matching 7 bases. Germline lookup yields CDR1 GTSNPN and CDR2 SVGIG (reference sequence). V shed 0 bases, J shed 1 base, and the junction held 5 bases outside the gene matches. This CDR3 is 15 amino acids long. DNA for the CDR3: TGTGCCTGGAGTGTGCTTCAGGGGGGTAACTATGGCTACACCTTC. Translated: CAWSVLQGGNYGYTF. Full variable domain (missing parts from reference TRBV30 and TRBJ1-2): SQTIHQWPATLVQPVGSPLSLECTVEGTSNPNLYWYRQAAGRGLQLLFYSVGIGQISSEVPQNLSASRPQDRQFILSSKKLLLSDSGFYLCAWSVLQGGNYGYTFGSGTRLTVV.

This chain links TRBV5-1 with TRBJ1-3; 11 bases fit TRBD1. V shed 3 bases, J shed 0 bases, and the junction held 5 bases outside the gene matches. The CDR3 is made up of 17 amino acids. Germline CDR1 SGHRS, CDR2 YFSETQ. In DNA form, the CDR3 reads TGCGCCAGCAGCTCGGGACAGGGGGATTACTCTGGAAACACCATATATTTT. Protein product: CASSSGQGDYSGNTIYF.

This chain links TRBV7-2 with TRBJ1-4; D is uncertain. V was trimmed by 5 bases and J by 13 bases, leaving 20 bases between them. Germline values: CDR1 SGHTA, CDR2 FQGNSA. The CDR3 spans 14 residues. CDR3 amino acids: CASSTRRPGGGLFF. DNA for the CDR3: TGTGCCAGCAGCACCAGGCGGCCGGGAGGAGGACTGTTTTTT.

This clone was detected only a few times. V gene TRBV5-8 combines with J gene TRBJ1-1; TRBD1 is a possible D gene (6 bases). Trimming pared 0 bases from V and 5 bases from J, leaving 8 bases between. From germline, CDR1 is SGHTS and CDR2 YDEGEE. The CDR3 sequence is 13 residues long. The CDR3 nucleotides are TGTGCCAGCAGCTTGGCGCAGGGGACTGAAGCTTTCTTT. Protein: CASSLAQGTEAFF.

This chain uses TRBV7-8 with TRBJ2-5, with D possibly being TRBD2 (7 bases). This CDR3 is built from 18 residues. Trimming took 6 bases from V and 5 from J, leaving 28 bases between them. From germline, CDR1 is SGHVS and CDR2 FQNEAQ. Here the CDR3 DNA reads TGTGCCAGCAGGTCACGAGCGGGGCGCGCCAGGGGAGAGGAGACCCAGTACTTC. The encoded protein is CASRSRAGRARGEETQYF.

The V call is TRBV6-4, the J call TRBJ2-7; TRBD2 matches at 8 bases. The CDR3 totals 13 residues. The trim removed 2 bases at V and 6 bases at J, leaving 3 bases unmatched. The germline V gene encodes CDR1 MRHNA and CDR2 SNTAGT. CDR3 nucleotide sequence: TGTGCCAGCAGTGACCGGACTAGCCGCGAGCAGTACTTC. Translating gives CASSDRTSREQYF.

This clone was seen only a few times. Compared with germline, one end of the junction differs, possibly owing to a read error. The CDR3 DNA is TGTGCCAGCAGCTTAGTCGGGACAGGGGGTTGTAGTTTC. Amino acid sequence: CASSLVGTGGCSF. The chain carries TRBV7-2 and TRBJ1-2; 11 nucleotides align to TRBD1. The CDR3 is made up of 13 amino acids. Germline CDR1 reads SGHTA; CDR2 reads FQGNSA.

The chain uses TRBV25-1 and TRBJ1-1, with D maybe TRBD1 (6 bases). This CDR3 spans 14 amino acids. Trimming pared 1 base from V and 1 base from J, leaving 7 bases between. Germline-derived CDR1 and CDR2 are MGHDK and SYGVNS. CDR3 in amino acids: CASSELGGNTEAFF. CDR3 in DNA: TGTGCCAGCAGTGAATTAGGGGGGAACACTGAAGCTTTCTTT. Filled out from reference TRBV25-1 and TRBJ1-1, the complete variable domain reads EADIYQTPRYLVIGTGKKITLECSQTMGHDKMYWYQQDPGMELHLIHYSYGVNSTEKGDLSSESTVSRIRTEHFPLTLESARPSHTSQYLCASSELGGNTEAFFGQGTRLTVV.

V is TRBV6-4 and J is TRBJ2-3, with 7 positions matching TRBD2. Germline V gene lookup returns CDR1 MRHNA and CDR2 SNTAGT. Trimming cost V 5 bases and J 2 bases; bases outside gene matches: 7. The CDR3 extends over 15 amino acids. CDR3 in DNA: TGTGCCAGCAGTCTCGAGCGGGGCCACACAGATACGCAGTATTTT. Translating it yields CASSLERGHTDTQYF.

This clone was observed a few times. DNA of the CDR3: TGTGCCAGCAGCGAAAGACAGAACACTGAAGCTTTCTTT. Translation: CASSERQNTEAFF. The chain couples TRBV7-9 to TRBJ1-1; no firm D call. The germline V gene has CDR1 SEHNR and CDR2 FQNEAQ (reference sequence). The CDR3 has 13 residues. The V end lost 5 bases, the J end lost 1 base, and 8 bases lay between the germline ends.

The CDR3 DNA sequence: TGTGCCAGTAGTATAGGGAGCGGAGATGGCTACACCTTC. Translating it yields CASSIGSGDGYTF. This sequence joins TRBV19 and TRBJ1-2; unclear D gene. The CDR3 consists of 13 residues. CDR1 is LNHDA, CDR2 SQIVND, per germline (reference sequence). Trimming stripped 1 base from V and 6 bases from J, with 9 bases between.

The chain uses TRBV7-4 and TRBJ2-3, with TRBD2 matching over 7 bases. Per the germline V gene, CDR1 is SGHVT and CDR2 is SQSDAQ. Trimming at V came to 4 bases and at J to 0 bases, leaving 4 bases not matched to a gene. The CDR3 has 15 amino acids. CDR3 in DNA: TGTGCCAGCAGCTATCGGGGGGAAAGCACAGATACGCAGTATTTT. Translated: CASSYRGESTDTQYF.

This chain joins TRBV6-5 and TRBJ2-7, with 7 bases lining up with TRBD2. CDR3 length: 15 residues. After removal of 2 bases from V and 4 bases from J, the junction contained 8 bases not matched to a gene. In germline, CDR1 is MNHEY, CDR2 SVGAGI. The CDR3 sequence: CASSYPGGSGYEQYF. The CDR3 coding sequence is TGTGCCAGCAGTTACCCCGGGGGGTCGGGGTACGAGCAGTACTTC.

The gene calls are TRBV5-1 and TRBJ1-2; D gene uncertain. The CDR3 contains 16 residues. Germline CDR1 SGHRS, CDR2 YFSETQ. V was pared by 0 bases and J by 4 bases, with 16 bases between. The CDR3 sequence: CASSLGAVGVSYGYTF. The CDR3 DNA sequence: TGCGCCAGCAGCTTGGGGGCTGTCGGGGTCAGCTATGGCTACACCTTC. Drawing the rest from reference TRBV5-1 and TRBJ1-2, the complete variable domain is KAGVTQTPRYLIKTRGQQVTLSCSPISGHRSVSWYQQTPGQGLQFLFEYFSETQRNKGNFPGRFSGRQFSNSRSEMNVSTLELGDSALYLCASSLGAVGVSYGYTFGSGTRLTVV.